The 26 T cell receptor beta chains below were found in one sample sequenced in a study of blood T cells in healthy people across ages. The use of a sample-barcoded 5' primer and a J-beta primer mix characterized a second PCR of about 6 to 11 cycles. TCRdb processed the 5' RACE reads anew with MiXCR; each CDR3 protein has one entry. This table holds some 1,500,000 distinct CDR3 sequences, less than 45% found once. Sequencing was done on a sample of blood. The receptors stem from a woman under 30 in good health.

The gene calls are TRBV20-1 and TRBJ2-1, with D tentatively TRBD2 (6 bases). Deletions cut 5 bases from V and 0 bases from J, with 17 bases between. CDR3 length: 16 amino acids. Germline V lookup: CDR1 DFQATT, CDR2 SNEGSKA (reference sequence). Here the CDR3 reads CSAGGRGLYSYNEQFF. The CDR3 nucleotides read TGCAGTGCTGGAGGTAGGGGACTTTACTCCTACAATGAGCAGTTCTTC.

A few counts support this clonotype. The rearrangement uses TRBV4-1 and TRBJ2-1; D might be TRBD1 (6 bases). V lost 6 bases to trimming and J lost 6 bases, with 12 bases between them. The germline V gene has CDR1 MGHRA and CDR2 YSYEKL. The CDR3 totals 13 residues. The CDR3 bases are TGCGCCAGCAGAAGGGACACGAGCAATGAGCAGTTCTTC. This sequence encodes CASRRDTSNEQFF.

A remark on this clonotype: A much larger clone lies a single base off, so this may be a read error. In DNA form, the CDR3 reads TGCGCCAGCAGCCAAGAGGCGAACACCGGGGAGCTGTTTTTT. As protein: CASSQEANTGELFF. The chain joins TRBV4-1 to TRBJ2-2; unclear D gene. In germline, CDR1 is MGHRA, CDR2 YSYEKL. There are 14 residues in the CDR3. Deletions cut 0 bases from V and 0 bases from J, with 2 bases between.

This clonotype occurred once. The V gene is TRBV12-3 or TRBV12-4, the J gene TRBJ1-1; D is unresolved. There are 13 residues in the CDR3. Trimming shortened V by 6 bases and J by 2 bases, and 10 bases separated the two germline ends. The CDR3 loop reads CASRSSENTEAFF. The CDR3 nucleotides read TGTGCCAGCAGGAGTTCGGAAAACACTGAAGCTTTCTTT.

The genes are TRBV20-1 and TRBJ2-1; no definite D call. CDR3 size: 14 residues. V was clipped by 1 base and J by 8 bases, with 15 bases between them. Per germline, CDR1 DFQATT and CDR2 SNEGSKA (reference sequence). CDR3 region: CSARVLGVSDEQFF. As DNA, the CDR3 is TGCAGTGCTAGAGTCCTTGGGGTTTCCGATGAGCAGTTCTTC.

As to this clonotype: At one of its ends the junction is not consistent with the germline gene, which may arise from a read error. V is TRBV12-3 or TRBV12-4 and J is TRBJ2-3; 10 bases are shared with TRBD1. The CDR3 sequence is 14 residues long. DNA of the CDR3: TGTGCCAGCAGTGGACAGGGGGGAGCAGATGCGCAGTATTTT. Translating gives CASSGQGGADAQYF.

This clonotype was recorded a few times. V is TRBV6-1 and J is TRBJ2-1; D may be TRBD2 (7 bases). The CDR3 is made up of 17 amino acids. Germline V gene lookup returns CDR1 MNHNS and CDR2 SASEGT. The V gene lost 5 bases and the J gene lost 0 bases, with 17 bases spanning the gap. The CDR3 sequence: CASSKRGGPSSYNEQFF. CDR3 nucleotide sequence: TGTGCCAGCAGTAAAAGGGGGGGCCCCAGCTCCTACAATGAGCAGTTCTTC.

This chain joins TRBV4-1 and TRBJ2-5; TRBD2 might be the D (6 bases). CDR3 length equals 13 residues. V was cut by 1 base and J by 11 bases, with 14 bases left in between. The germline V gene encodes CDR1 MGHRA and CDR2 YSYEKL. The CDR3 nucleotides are TGCGCCAGCAGCCAAGGGGACGACCGGGAGCAGTACTTC. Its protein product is CASSQGDDREQYF.

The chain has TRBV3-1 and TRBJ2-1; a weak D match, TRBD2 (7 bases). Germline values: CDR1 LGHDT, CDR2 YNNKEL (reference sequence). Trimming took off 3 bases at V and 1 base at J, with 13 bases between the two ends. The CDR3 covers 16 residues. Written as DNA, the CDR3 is TGTGCCAGCAGCCAGAATGGGGGGGCATCCTACAATGAGCAGTTCTTC. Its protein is CASSQNGGASYNEQFF.

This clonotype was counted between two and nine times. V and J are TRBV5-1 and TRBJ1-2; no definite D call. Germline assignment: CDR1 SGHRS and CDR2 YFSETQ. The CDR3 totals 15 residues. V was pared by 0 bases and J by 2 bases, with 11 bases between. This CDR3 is CASSLVISSNYGYTF. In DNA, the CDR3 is TGCGCCAGCAGCTTGGTTATCTCGTCAAACTATGGCTACACCTTC.

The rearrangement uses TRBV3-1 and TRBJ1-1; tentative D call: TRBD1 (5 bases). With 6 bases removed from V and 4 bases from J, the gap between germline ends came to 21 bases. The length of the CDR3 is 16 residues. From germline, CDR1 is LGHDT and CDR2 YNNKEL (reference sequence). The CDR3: CASRDITRGVPTEAFF. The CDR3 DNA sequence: TGTGCCAGCAGGGATATAACGAGAGGGGTCCCCACTGAAGCTTTCTTT.

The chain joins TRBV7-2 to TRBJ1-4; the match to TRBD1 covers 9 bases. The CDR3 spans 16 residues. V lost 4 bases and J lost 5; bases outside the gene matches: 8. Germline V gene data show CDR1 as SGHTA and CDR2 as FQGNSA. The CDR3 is CASSSKQGAKNEKLFF. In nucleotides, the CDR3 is TGTGCCAGCAGCTCAAAACAGGGGGCGAAGAATGAAAAACTGTTTTTT.

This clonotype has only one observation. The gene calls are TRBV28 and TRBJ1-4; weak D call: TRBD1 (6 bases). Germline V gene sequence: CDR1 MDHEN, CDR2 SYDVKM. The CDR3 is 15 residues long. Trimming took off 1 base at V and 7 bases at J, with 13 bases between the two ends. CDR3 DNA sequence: TGTGCCAGCAGTTTATCCGGGGGGCAGAGTGAAAAACTGTTTTTT. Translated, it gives CASSLSGGQSEKLFF. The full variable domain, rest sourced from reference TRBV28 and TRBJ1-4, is DVKVTQSSRYLVKRTGEKVFLECVQDMDHENMFWYRQDPGLGLRLIYFSYDVKMKEKGDIPEGYSVSREKKERFSLILESASTNQTSMYLCASSLSGGQSEKLFFGSGTQLSVL.

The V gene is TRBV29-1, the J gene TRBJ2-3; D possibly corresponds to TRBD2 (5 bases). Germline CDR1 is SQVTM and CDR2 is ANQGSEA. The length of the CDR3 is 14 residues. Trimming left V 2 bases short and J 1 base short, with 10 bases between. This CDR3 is CSVEIGKGTDTQYF. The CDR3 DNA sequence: TGCAGCGTTGAAATCGGGAAGGGCACAGATACGCAGTATTTT.

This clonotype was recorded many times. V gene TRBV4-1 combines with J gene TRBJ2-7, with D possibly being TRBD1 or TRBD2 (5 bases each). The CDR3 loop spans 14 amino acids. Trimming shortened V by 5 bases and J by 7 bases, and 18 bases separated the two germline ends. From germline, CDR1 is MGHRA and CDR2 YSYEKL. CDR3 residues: CASSAAAGTFEQYF. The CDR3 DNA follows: TGCGCCAGCAGCGCAGCGGCAGGGACCTTTGAGCAGTACTTC.

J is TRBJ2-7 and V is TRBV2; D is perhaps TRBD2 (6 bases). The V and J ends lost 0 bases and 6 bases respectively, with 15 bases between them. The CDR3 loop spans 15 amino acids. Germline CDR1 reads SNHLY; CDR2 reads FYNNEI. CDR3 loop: CASSEALGGRTEQYF. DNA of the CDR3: TGTGCCAGCAGTGAAGCGCTTGGGGGGAGGACCGAGCAGTACTTC.

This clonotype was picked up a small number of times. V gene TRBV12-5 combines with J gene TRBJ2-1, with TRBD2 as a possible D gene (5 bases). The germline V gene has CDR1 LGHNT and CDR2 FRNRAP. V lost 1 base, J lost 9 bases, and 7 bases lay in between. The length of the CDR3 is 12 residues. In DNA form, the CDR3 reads TGTGCTAGTGGTTTGGGGGCGGGTGAGCAGTTCTTC. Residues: CASGLGAGEQFF.

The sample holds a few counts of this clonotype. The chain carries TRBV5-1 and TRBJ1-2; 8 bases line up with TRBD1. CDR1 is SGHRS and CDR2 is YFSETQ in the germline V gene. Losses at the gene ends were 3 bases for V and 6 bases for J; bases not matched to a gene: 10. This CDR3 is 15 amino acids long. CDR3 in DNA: TGCGCCAGCAGCTGGGGGACAGGAAGACAAGATGGCTACACCTTC. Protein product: CASSWGTGRQDGYTF.

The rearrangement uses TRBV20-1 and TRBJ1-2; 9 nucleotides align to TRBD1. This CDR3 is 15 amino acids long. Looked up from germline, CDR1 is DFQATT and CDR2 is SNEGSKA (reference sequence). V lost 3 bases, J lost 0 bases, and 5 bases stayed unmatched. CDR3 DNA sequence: TGCAGTGCTAGGATACAGGGGGCACCTAACTATGGCTACACCTTC. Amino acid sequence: CSARIQGAPNYGYTF.

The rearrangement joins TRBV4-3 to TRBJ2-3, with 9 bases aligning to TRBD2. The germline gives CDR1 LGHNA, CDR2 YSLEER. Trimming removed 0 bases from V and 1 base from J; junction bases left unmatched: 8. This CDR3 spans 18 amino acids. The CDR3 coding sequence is TGCGCCAGCAGCCAAGATGGGCTAGCGGGAAGCGGCACAGATACGCAGTATTTT. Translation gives CASSQDGLAGSGTDTQYF.

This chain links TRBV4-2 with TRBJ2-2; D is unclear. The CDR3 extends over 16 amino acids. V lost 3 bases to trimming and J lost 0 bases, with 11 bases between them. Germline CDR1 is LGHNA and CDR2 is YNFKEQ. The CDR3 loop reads CASSHPQRSNTGELFF. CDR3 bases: TGTGCCAGCAGCCACCCACAGCGATCGAACACCGGGGAGCTGTTTTTT.

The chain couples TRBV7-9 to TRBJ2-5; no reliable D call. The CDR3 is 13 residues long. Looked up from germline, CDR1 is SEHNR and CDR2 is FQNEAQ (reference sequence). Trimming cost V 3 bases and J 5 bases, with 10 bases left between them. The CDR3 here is CASSFEDEETQYF. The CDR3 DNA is TGTGCCAGCAGCTTTGAGGACGAGGAGACCCAGTACTTC.

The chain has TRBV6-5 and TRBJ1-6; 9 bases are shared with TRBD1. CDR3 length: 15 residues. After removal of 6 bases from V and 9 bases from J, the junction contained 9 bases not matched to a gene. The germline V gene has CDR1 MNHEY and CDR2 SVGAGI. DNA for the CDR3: TGTGCCAGCAGCCCGGGACAGGGTTTGTCTTCACCCCTCCACTTT. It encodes CASSPGQGLSSPLHF.

In DNA form, the CDR3 reads TGCAGTGCTAGAGATCGGCTAGCGGGAGGGGCCACATATGAGCAGTACTTC. This encodes CSARDRLAGGATYEQYF. The chain uses TRBV20-1 and TRBJ2-7, with 12 positions matching TRBD2. Per the germline V gene, CDR1 is DFQATT and CDR2 is SNEGSKA (reference sequence). This CDR3 is built from 17 residues. V was pared by 0 bases and J by 7 bases, with 13 bases of the junction left unmatched.

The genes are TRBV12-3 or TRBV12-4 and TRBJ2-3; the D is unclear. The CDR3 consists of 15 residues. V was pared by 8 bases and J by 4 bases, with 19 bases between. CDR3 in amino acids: CASALVRIRADTQYF. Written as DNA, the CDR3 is TGTGCCAGCGCCCTGGTCAGGATACGCGCAGATACGCAGTATTTT.

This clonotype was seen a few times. CDR3: CSASPLGPSNYGYTF. DNA of the CDR3: TGCAGTGCTAGCCCATTGGGACCGAGCAACTATGGCTACACCTTC. This chain joins TRBV20-1 and TRBJ1-2; possibly TRBD1 for D (5 bases). CDR3 length equals 15 residues. V lost 3 bases and J lost 2, with 16 bases in between. Germline CDR1 is DFQATT and CDR2 is SNEGSKA (reference sequence).